The next 18 T cell receptor beta chains were all read from a single sample in a study of blood T cell repertoires in COVID-19. The table came from immunoSEQ multiplex PCR; TCRdb's copy has only in-frame clones and leaves some out. The sample records roughly 69,000 clones, around 90% being singletons. The sequenced sample was peripheral blood. The source of these receptors is a man between 50 and 59 years old with acute or convalescent COVID-19.

The V call is TRBV9, the J call TRBJ2-7; 12 positions match TRBD2. Germline CDR1 is SGDLS and CDR2 is YYNGEE. With V trimmed by 2 bases and J by 4 bases, 7 bases remained unmatched. The CDR3 totals 16 residues. The CDR3 loop reads CASSVEASGRVYEQYF. CDR3 nucleotide sequence: TGTGCCAGCAGCGTCGAAGCTAGCGGGAGGGTGTACGAGCAGTACTTC.

The chain carries TRBV6-5 and TRBJ2-2; tentatively, D is TRBD2 (6 bases). Germline-derived CDR1 and CDR2 are MNHEY and SVGAGI. CDR3 length equals 14 residues. V was shortened by 6 bases and J by 2 bases, with 10 bases between the two germline ends. CDR3 DNA sequence: TGTGCCAGCAGGGGACTGGTAAACACCGGGGAGCTGTTTTTT. It codes for CASRGLVNTGELFF.

The gene calls are TRBV11-2 and TRBJ1-3; D is possibly TRBD1 (6 bases). The CDR3 covers 14 residues. Germline loops: CDR1 SGHAT, CDR2 FQNNGV. V lost 10 bases and J 4 bases, leaving 17 bases between the germline ends. The chain's CDR3 is CATRRGGVGNTIYF. CDR3 bases: TGTGCCACCCGGAGAGGGGGTGTGGGAAACACCATATATTTT.

The rearrangement uses TRBV9 and TRBJ2-1, with 7 bases matching TRBD1. This CDR3 comprises 15 residues. After removal of 4 bases from V and 4 bases from J, the junction contained 8 bases not matched to a gene. Per the germline V gene, CDR1 is SGDLS and CDR2 is YYNGEE. In nucleotides, the CDR3 is TGTGCCAGCAGCCCTCGGGACAGACTGTACAATGAGCAGTTCTTC. It is translated as CASSPRDRLYNEQFF.

This clone was recorded only once. V usage is TRBV19 and J usage is TRBJ2-7, with 7 positions matching TRBD1. Trimming cost V 5 bases and J 2 bases; bases outside gene matches: 12. The CDR3 loop spans 16 amino acids. CDR1 and CDR2 (germline): LNHDA, SQIVND (reference sequence). The CDR3 coding sequence is TGTGCCAGTAGTCAAAACCTACAGGGGTTTACCTACGAGCAGTACTTC. This gives the protein CASSQNLQGFTYEQYF.

As concerns this clone: A read error may account for a junction end that differs from germline. The genes are TRBV28 and TRBJ1-5; tentatively, D is TRBD1 (6 bases). The CDR3 is 16 residues long. Germline CDR1 is MDHEN and CDR2 is SYDVKM. DNA for the CDR3: TGTGCCATCAGTCAGGGGTTCGGCTATAGCAATCAGCCCCAGCATTTT. Its protein product is CAISQGFGYSNQPQHF.

The chain joins TRBV5-1 to TRBJ2-7; 7 positions match TRBD1. The CDR3 loop spans 14 amino acids. V lost 9 bases, J lost 1 base, and 10 bases stayed unmatched. Germline CDR1 is SGHRS and CDR2 is YFSETQ. CDR3 sequence: CATKLGTASYEQYF. As DNA, the CDR3 is TGCGCCACCAAGTTGGGGACAGCGTCCTACGAGCAGTACTTC.

The chain carries TRBV5-1 and TRBJ1-2; a possible D gene is TRBD1 (5 bases). The CDR3 is made up of 14 amino acids. Germline-derived CDR1 and CDR2 are SGHRS and YFSETQ. The V and J ends lost 0 bases and 6 bases respectively, with 12 bases between them. The DNA of the CDR3 is TGCGCCAGCAGCTTGGTTGGGCAGGGTAATGGCTACACCTTC. Amino acids: CASSLVGQGNGYTF.

The V and J genes are TRBV4-3 and TRBJ2-7, with D unresolved. V lost 0 bases and J 0 bases, leaving 3 bases between the germline ends. CDR1 and CDR2 (germline): LGHNA, YSLEER. The CDR3 has 13 amino acids. The CDR3 sequence is CASSQDRSYEQYF. The CDR3 nucleotides read TGCGCCAGCAGCCAAGATCGCTCCTACGAGCAGTACTTC.

This clone has just one count. The chain carries TRBV5-5 and TRBJ1-6; D gene unclear. CDR3 length equals 15 residues. The germline CDR1 and CDR2 sequences are SGHKS and YYEKEE (reference sequence). V was cut by 0 bases and J by 11 bases, with 15 bases left in between. CDR3 sequence: CASSLVGERWTPLHF. The DNA of the CDR3 is TGTGCCAGCAGCTTGGTCGGAGAGCGTTGGACACCCCTCCACTTT.

This sequence joins TRBV6-5 and TRBJ2-4; the D gene is possibly TRBD2 (7 bases). Per germline, CDR1 MNHEY and CDR2 SVGAGI. CDR3 size: 15 residues. Between the trimmed V and J ends, which lost 0 bases and 6 bases, there was a span of 12 bases. CDR3 DNA: TGTGCCAGCAGTTACTCGGGGGGAGGGGGAAACATTCAGTACTTC. It encodes CASSYSGGGGNIQYF.

In this sample, this clone turned up a few times. The chain uses TRBV6-4 and TRBJ2-1; D possibly corresponds to TRBD2 (7 bases). With 3 bases removed from V and 4 bases from J, the gap between germline ends came to 13 bases. This CDR3 comprises 15 residues. Germline loops: CDR1 MRHNA, CDR2 SNTAGT. This CDR3 is CASSEGGEGYNEQFF. CDR3 sequence (DNA): TGTGCCAGCAGTGAAGGGGGGGAAGGATACAATGAGCAGTTCTTC.

The chain employs TRBV29-1 and TRBJ1-1; weak D call: TRBD1 (6 bases). Germline loops: CDR1 SQVTM, CDR2 ANQGSEA. CDR3 length: 13 amino acids. Deletions cut 7 bases from V and 3 bases from J, with 15 bases between. The CDR3 reads CSERGGVHTEAFF. The CDR3 nucleotides are TGCAGCGAAAGGGGGGGAGTACACACTGAAGCTTTCTTT.

V is TRBV5-1 and J is TRBJ1-6; a possible D gene is TRBD1 (5 bases). From germline, CDR1 is SGHRS and CDR2 YFSETQ. The CDR3 is 14 residues long. V dropped 0 bases and J dropped 7 bases, with 8 bases sitting between them. The CDR3 here is CASSLEGRNSPLHF. The CDR3 DNA sequence: TGCGCCAGCAGCTTGGAGGGGAGGAATTCACCCCTCCACTTT.

As DNA, the CDR3 is TGTGCCAGCAGTTCACAGGGGCGGGGAGATACGCAGTATTTT. This translates into CASSSQGRGDTQYF. The rearrangement uses TRBV6-5 and TRBJ2-3; a possible D gene is TRBD1 (7 bases). Germline CDR1 reads MNHEY; CDR2 reads SVGAGI. CDR3 size: 14 residues. V gave up 4 bases and J gave up 5 bases, with 13 bases separating them.

This clone was observed once. The CDR3 protein is CASSPSGGGSGNTIYF. The CDR3 DNA reads TGTGCCAGCAGCCCCTCCGGGGGGGGCTCAGGAAACACCATATATTTT. V gene TRBV7-9 combines with J gene TRBJ1-3, with D perhaps TRBD1 (6 bases). Trimming cost V 5 bases and J 4 bases, with 18 bases left between them. The germline gives CDR1 SEHNR, CDR2 FQNEAQ (reference sequence). The CDR3 is made up of 16 amino acids.

The V call is TRBV4-1, the J call TRBJ1-1, with 8 bases matching TRBD1. The CDR3 has 14 residues. The germline CDR1 and CDR2 sequences are MGHRA and YSYEKL. V lost 5 bases to trimming and J lost 4 bases; unmatched junction nucleotides: 6. This CDR3 is CASSSPTGGTEAFF. CDR3 nucleotides: TGCGCCAGCAGCTCGCCAACAGGGGGCACTGAAGCTTTCTTT.

The genes are TRBV10-2 and TRBJ2-1; no clear D gene. This CDR3 spans 13 amino acids. Germline loops: CDR1 WSHSY, CDR2 SAAADI. V lost 0 bases, J lost 4 bases, and 4 bases lay in between. In DNA form, the CDR3 reads TGCGCCAGCAGTGAGTCCGGGTACAATGAGCAGTTCTTC. Amino acids: CASSESGYNEQFF.